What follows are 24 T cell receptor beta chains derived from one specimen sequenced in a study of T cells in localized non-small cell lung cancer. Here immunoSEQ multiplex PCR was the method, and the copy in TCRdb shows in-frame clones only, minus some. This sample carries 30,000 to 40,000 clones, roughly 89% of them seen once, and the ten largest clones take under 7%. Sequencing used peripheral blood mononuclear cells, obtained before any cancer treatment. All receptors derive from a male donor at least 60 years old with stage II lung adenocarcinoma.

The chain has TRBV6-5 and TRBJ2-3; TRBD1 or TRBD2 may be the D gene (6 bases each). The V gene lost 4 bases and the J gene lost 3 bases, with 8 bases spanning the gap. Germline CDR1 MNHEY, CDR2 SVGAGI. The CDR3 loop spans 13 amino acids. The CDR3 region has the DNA TGTGCCAGCAGTTTAGGGGGGACAGATACGCAGTATTTT. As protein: CASSLGGTDTQYF.

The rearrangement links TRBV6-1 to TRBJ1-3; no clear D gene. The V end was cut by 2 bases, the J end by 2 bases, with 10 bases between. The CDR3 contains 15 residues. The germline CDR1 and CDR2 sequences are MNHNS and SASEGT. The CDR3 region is CASSERYYPGNTIYF. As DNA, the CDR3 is TGTGCCAGCAGTGAAAGGTACTACCCTGGAAACACCATATATTTT.

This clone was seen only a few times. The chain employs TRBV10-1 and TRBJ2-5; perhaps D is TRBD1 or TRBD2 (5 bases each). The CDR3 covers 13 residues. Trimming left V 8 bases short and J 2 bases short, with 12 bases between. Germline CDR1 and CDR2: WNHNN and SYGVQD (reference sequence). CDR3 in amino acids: CASGGTGQETQYF. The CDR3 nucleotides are TGCGCCAGCGGGGGAACGGGGCAAGAGACCCAGTACTTC.

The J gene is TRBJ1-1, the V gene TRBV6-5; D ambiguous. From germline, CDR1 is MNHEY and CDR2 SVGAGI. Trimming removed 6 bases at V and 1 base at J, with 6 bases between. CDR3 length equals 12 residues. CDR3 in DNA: TGTGCCAGCAGAGACGAGAACACTGAAGCTTTCTTT. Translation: CASRDENTEAFF.

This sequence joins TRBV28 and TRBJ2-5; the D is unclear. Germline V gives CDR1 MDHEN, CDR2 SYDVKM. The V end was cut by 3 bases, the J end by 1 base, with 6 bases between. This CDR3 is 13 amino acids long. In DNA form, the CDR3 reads TGTGCCAGCAGTTTTGGCGTCCAAGAGACCCAGTACTTC. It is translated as CASSFGVQETQYF. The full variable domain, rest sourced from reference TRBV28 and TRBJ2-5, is DVKVTQSSRYLVKRTGEKVFLECVQDMDHENMFWYRQDPGLGLRLIYFSYDVKMKEKGDIPEGYSVSREKKERFSLILESASTNQTSMYLCASSFGVQETQYFGPGTRLLVL.

The DNA for the CDR3 is TGCGCCAGCAGCCCTGGGGGTGGTAATGAAAAACTGTTTTTT. Translating gives CASSPGGGNEKLFF. The chain recombines TRBV5-1 with TRBJ1-4, with D possibly TRBD1 on 5 matching bases. The CDR3 consists of 14 residues. The germline V and J ends were trimmed by 4 bases and 4 bases, with 11 bases remaining between them. Germline V gene sequence: CDR1 SGHRS, CDR2 YFSETQ.

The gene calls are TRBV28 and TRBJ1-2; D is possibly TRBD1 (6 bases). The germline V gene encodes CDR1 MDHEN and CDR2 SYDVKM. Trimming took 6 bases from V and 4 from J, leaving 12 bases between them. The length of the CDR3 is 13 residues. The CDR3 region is CASSSDSSYGYTF. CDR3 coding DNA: TGTGCCAGCAGCTCGGACAGCAGCTATGGCTACACCTTC.

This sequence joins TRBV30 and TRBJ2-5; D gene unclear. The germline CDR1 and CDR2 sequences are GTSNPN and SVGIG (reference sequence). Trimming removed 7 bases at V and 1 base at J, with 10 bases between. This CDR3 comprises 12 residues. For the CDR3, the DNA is TGTGCCTTTTATATTACCCAAGAGACCCAGTACTTC. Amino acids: CAFYITQETQYF.

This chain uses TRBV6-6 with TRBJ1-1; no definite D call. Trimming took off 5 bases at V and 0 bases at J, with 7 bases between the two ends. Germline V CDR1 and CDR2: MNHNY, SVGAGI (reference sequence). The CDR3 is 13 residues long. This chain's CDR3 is CASSIRMNTEAFF. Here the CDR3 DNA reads TGTGCCAGCAGTATACGGATGAACACTGAAGCTTTCTTT.

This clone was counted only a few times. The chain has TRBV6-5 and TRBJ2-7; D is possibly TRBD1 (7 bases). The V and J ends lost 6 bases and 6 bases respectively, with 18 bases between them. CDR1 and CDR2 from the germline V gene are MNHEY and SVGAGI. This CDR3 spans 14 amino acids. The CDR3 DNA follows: TGTGCCAGCAGCCAAACCCGCCAGGGGGGCGAGCAGTACTTC. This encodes CASSQTRQGGEQYF.

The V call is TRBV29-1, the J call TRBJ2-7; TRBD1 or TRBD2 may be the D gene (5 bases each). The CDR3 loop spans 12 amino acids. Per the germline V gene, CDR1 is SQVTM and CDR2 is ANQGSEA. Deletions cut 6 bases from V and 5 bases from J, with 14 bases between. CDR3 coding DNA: TGCAGCGTCGACCAGGGAGCGGACGAGCAGTACTTC. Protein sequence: CSVDQGADEQYF.

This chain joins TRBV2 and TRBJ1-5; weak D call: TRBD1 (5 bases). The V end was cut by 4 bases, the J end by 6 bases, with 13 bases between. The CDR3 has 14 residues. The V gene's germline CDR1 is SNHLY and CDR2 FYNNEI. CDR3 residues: CASSAGAEAQPQHF. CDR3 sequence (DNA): TGTGCCAGCAGTGCCGGGGCCGAAGCTCAGCCCCAGCATTTT. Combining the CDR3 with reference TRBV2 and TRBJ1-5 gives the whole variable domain EPEVTQTPSHQVTQMGQEVILRCVPISNHLYFYWYRQILGQKVEFLVSFYNNEISEKSEIFDDQFSVERPDGSNFTLKIRSTKLEDSAMYFCASSAGAEAQPQHFGDGTRLSIL.

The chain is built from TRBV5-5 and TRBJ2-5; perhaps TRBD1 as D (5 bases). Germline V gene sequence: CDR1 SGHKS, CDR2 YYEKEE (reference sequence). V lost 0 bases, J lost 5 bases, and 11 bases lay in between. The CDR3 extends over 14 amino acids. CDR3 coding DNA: TGTGCCAGCAGCTTGGGGCCTAGGGGTGAGACCCAGTACTTC. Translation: CASSLGPRGETQYF.

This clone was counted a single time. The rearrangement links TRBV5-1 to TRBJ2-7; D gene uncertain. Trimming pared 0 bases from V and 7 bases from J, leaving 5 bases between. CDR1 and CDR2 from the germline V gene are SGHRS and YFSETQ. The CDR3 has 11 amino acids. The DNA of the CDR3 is TGCGCCAGCAGCTTGGAACGTGAGCAGTACTTC. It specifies CASSLEREQYF.

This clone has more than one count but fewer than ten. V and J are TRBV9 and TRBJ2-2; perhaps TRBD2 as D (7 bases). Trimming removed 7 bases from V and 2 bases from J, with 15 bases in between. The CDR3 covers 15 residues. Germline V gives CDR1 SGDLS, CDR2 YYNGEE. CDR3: CASGRGTTNTGELFF. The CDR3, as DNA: TGTGCCAGCGGGAGGGGGACGACCAACACCGGGGAGCTGTTTTTT.

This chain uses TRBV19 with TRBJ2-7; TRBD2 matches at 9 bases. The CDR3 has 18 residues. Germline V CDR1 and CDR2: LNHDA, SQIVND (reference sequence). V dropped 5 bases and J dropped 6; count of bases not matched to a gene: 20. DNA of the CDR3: TGTGCCAGTAGTTTTCGGCTCCTATCAGTAGCGGGAGTGAGCGAGCAGTACTTC. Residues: CASSFRLLSVAGVSEQYF.

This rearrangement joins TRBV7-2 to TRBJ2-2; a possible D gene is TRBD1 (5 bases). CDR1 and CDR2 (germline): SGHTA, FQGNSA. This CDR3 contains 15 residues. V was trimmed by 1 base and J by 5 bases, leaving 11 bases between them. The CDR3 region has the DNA TGTGCCAGCAGCTTAGACAGGTTGGGGACCGGGGAGCTGTTTTTT. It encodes CASSLDRLGTGELFF.

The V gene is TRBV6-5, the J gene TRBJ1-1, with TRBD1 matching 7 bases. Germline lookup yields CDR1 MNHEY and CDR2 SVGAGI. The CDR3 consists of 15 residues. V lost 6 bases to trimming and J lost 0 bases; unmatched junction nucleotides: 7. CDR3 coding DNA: TGTGCCAGCAGGTCAGGGGGTATCATGAACACTGAAGCTTTCTTT. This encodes CASRSGGIMNTEAFF.

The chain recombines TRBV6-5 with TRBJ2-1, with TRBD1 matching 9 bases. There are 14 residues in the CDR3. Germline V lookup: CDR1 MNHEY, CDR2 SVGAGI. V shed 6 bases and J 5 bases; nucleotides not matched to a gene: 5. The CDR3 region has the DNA TGTGCCAGCAGCCAGACAGGGGGGGACAATGAGCAGTTCTTC. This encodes CASSQTGGDNEQFF.

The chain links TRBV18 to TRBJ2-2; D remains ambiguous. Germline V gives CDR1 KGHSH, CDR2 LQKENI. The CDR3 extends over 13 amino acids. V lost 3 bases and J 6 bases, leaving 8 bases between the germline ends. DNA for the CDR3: TGTGCCAGCTCACCCGCCCCGGCCGGGGAGCTGTTTTTT. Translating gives CASSPAPAGELFF.

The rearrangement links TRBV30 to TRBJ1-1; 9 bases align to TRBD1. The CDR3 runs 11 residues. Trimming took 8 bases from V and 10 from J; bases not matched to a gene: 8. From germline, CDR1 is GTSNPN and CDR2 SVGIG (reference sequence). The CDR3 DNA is TGTGCCGGAAACAGGGGGCACGTAGCTTTCTTT. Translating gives CAGNRGHVAFF.

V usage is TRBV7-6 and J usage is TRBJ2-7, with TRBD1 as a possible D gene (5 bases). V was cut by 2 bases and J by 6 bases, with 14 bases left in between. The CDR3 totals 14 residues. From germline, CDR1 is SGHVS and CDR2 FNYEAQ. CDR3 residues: CASSLKGSGSEQYF. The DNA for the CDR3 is TGTGCCAGCAGCTTAAAGGGGTCGGGCAGCGAGCAGTACTTC.

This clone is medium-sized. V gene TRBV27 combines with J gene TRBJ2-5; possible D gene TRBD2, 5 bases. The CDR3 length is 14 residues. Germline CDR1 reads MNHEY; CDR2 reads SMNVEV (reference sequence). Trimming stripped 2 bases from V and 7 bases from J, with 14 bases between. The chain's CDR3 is CASSLMGSVATQYF. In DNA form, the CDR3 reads TGTGCCAGCAGTTTAATGGGTAGCGTGGCGACCCAGTACTTC.

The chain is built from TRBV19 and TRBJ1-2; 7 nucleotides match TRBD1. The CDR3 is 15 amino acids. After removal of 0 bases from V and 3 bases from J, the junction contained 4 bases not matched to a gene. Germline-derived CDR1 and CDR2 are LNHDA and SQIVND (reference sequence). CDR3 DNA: TGTGCCAGTAGTATAGATCGGGACAGCTACTATGGCTACACCTTC. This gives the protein CASSIDRDSYYGYTF. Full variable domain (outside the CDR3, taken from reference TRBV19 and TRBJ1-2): DGGITQSPKYLFRKEGQNVTLSCEQNLNHDAMYWYRQDPGQGLRLIYYSQIVNDFQKGDIAEGYSVSREKKESFPLTVTSAQKNPTAFYLCASSIDRDSYYGYTFGSGTRLTVV.